Sequencing of this T cell receptor beta chain was carried out in a study of blood T cell repertoires in COVID-19. Repertoires were generated with immunoSEQ multiplex PCR, while TCRdb's copy carries only in-frame clones and drops some. This table has about 370,000 clones, nearly 90% appearing once. The study counted Cohort 3 donors as recovered given two negative PCRs, clearance, or symptom resolution. This clone was seen once. Germline V gene lookup returns CDR1 SGHVS and CDR2 FQNEAQ. The CDR3 is 15 amino acids. V trimming: 4 bases; J trimming: 2 bases; junction bases outside the gene matches: 2. The TCR sequence derives from a woman between 25 and 40 years old who had recovered from COVID-19. Sequenced: PBMCs or T cells enriched from blood (not recorded which). The chain employs TRBV7-8 and TRBJ1-3; 10 bases match TRBD1. The CDR3 nucleotides are TGTGCCAGCAGCTGGGGACAGGGGACTGGAAACACCATATATTTT. Its protein is CASSWGQGTGNTIYF. The whole variable domain, filled in from reference TRBV7-8 and TRBJ1-3, reads GAGVSQSPRYKVAKRGQDVALRCDPISGHVSLFWYQQALGQGPEFLTYFQNEAQLDKSGLPSDRFFAERPEGSVSTLKIQRTQQEDSAVYLCASSWGQGTGNTIYFGEGSWLTVV.